The source of this T cell receptor beta chain is a study of blood T cells in healthy people across ages. Study outcomes and limitations: Estimates based on one million T cells were treated as lower bounds. A strong correlation between TCR beta diversity and naive T cell percentage was seen.

The germline CDR1 and CDR2 sequences are SGHDT and YYEEEE. With 4 bases clipped from V and 7 bases from J, the junction kept 10 bases outside the gene matches. This CDR3 comprises 17 residues. The authors extracted at least 6 micrograms of total RNA per sample. It was with a sample-barcoded 5' primer and a J-beta primer mix that a second PCR of roughly 7 to 12 cycles was run. Sequencing recovered at least 2.5 million CDR3-containing paired-end reads from each sample. Each CDR3 protein gets one entry after TCRdb re-called the 5' RACE reads with MiXCR. The profile shows hundreds of thousands of distinct CDR3 sequences, under 45% of them singletons. This clonotype was counted only a few times. Antigen unknown.

This chain connects TRBV5-6 to TRBJ2-1; 14 bases match TRBD2. This receptor was identified in a man in his 60s in good health. Sequencing was performed on blood. This chain's CDR3 is CASSLRTSGGFRNEQFF. CDR3 nucleotide sequence: TGTGCCAGCAGCCTCCGGACTAGCGGGGGGTTCAGGAATGAGCAGTTCTTC.